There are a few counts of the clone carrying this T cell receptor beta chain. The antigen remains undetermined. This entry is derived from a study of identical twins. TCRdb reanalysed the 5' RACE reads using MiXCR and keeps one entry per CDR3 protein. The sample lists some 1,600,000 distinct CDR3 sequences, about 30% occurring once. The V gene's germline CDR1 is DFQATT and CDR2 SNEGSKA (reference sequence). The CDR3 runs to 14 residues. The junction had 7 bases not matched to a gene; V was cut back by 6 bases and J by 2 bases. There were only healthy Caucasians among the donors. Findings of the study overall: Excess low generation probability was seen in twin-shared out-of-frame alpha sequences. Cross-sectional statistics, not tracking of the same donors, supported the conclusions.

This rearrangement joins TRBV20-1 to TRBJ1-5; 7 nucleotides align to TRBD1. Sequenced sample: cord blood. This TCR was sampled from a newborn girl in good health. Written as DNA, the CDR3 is TGCAGTGCCGTTCCTGGACAGGGCAATCAGCCCCAGCATTTT. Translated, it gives CSAVPGQGNQPQHF.